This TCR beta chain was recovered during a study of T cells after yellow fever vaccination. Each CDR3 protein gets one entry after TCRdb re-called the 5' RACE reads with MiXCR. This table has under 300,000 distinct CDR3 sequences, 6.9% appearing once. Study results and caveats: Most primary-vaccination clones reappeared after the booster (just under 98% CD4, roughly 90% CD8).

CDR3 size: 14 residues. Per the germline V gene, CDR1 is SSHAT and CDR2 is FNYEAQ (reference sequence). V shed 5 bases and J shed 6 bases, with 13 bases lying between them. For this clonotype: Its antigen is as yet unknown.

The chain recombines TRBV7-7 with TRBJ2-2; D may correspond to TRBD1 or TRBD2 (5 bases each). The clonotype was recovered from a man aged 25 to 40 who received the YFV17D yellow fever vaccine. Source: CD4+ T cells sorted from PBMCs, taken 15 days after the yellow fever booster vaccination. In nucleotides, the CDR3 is TGTGCCAGCAGCCTACGCTCGGGGCCCGGGGAGCTGTTTTTT. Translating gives CASSLRSGPGELFF.